These T cell receptor beta chains were read from a single sample in a study of blood T cell repertoires in COVID-19. Assay used: immunoSEQ multiplex PCR; TCRdb lists only in-frame clones, some missing. The table records under 500,000 clones, roughly 90% of them present only once. The specimen sequenced was peripheral blood. The receptors stem from a woman aged 30 to 39 with acute or convalescent COVID-19. CDR3s leave out the opening cysteine and the closing phenylalanine or tryptophan.

J: TRBJ1-2
V: TRBV7-6
CDR3: ASSPLTTGYGYT

J: TRBJ2-7
V: TRBV2
CDR3: ASRDRAYEQY

J: TRBJ2-2
V: TRBV6-1
CDR3: ASSEVRAAPGAGELF

J: TRBJ2-3
V: TRBV7-9
CDR3: ASSSPRGVNTDTQY

J: TRBJ1-4
V: TRBV5-1
CDR3: ASSLALGREKLF

J: TRBJ1-2
V: TRBV27
CDR3: ASRRTGVSNYGYT

J: TRBJ1-4
V: TRBV4-2
CDR3: ASSHTDSQMYEKLF

J: TRBJ2-1
V: TRBV14
CDR3: ASSRGGQGYNEQF

J: TRBJ1-6
V: TRBV27
CDR3: ASNLGGGLNSPLH

J: TRBJ1-5
V: TRBV6-5
CDR3: ASIDRFSSNQPQH

J: TRBJ2-3
V: TRBV28
CDR3: ASSPISLAGPDTDTQY

J: TRBJ2-3
V: TRBV2
CDR3: ASSLRGLGDTQY

J: TRBJ1-2
V: TRBV6-5
CDR3: ASRHSGYT

J: TRBJ2-2
V: TRBV14
CDR3: ASSQDTLLAGTGELF

J: TRBJ2-2
V: TRBV6-5
CDR3: ASRTSGLNTGELF

J: TRBJ2-7
V: TRBV19
CDR3: ASGTFYEQY

J: TRBJ2-2
V: TRBV6-5
CDR3: ASTRTGNTGELF

J: TRBJ2-7
V: TRBV6-5
CDR3: ASRRGQGSYEQY

J: TRBJ2-2
V: TRBV24-1
CDR3: ATSSSGSSAGELF

J: TRBJ1-2
V: TRBV5-1
CDR3: ASDSGGADGYT

J: TRBJ2-7
V: TRBV2
CDR3: ASKTSSGGPTYEQY

J: TRBJ1-5
V: TRBV19
CDR3: ASRPGQGSHSNQPQH

J: TRBJ2-2
V: TRBV5-1
CDR3: ASSRGSGGSGTGELF

J: TRBJ2-3
V: TRBV28
CDR3: ASSLGGSTDTQY

J: TRBJ1-3
V: TRBV4-2
CDR3: ASSQDQFSGNTIY

J: TRBJ1-1
V: TRBV5-6
CDR3: ASSFGGRENTEAF

J: TRBJ2-7
V: TRBV4-1
CDR3: ASSQLSGATGSVEQY

J: TRBJ2-5
V: TRBV2
CDR3: ASSGLAEIFGTQY

J: TRBJ2-3
V: TRBV5-1
CDR3: ASSYGTYGTDTQY

J: TRBJ2-3
V: TRBV2
CDR3: ASSAERGGRTDTQY

J: TRBJ1-4
V: TRBV15
CDR3: ATNSHRGTNEKLF

J: TRBJ1-2
V: TRBV10-3
CDR3: AISEAPGTGAGYGYT

J: TRBJ2-2
V: TRBV27
CDR3: ASSLRGAGELF

J: TRBJ1-1
V: TRBV12-3/TRBV12-4
CDR3: ASSSNLLRAF

J: TRBJ1-5
V: TRBV28
CDR3: ASSLKLGQGVNQPQH

J: TRBJ2-5
V: TRBV5-1
CDR3: ASSSGAPRAWETQY

J: TRBJ2-1
V: TRBV5-1
CDR3: ASSLAGGAISYNEQF

J: TRBJ1-3
V: TRBV6-5
CDR3: ASRMTGLNTIY

J: TRBJ1-2
V: TRBV5-4
CDR3: ASSLGTDINYGYT

J: TRBJ1-5
V: TRBV5-6
CDR3: ASSLRDRIQPQH

J: TRBJ2-1
V: TRBV20-1
CDR3: SARRGDEQF

J: TRBJ1-1
V: TRBV7-6
CDR3: ASSLASGGSVEAF

J: TRBJ1-1
V: TRBV5-1
CDR3: ASSPGHPNTEAF

J: TRBJ2-7
V: TRBV27
CDR3: ASSKKDGHSYEQY

J: TRBJ1-1
V: TRBV24-1
CDR3: ATRGGEGGTEAF

J: TRBJ1-5
V: TRBV10-2
CDR3: ASSDRGQQPQH

J: TRBJ2-2
V: TRBV5-1
CDR3: ASKPVINTGELF

J: TRBJ2-3
V: TRBV9
CDR3: ASSRSGGFDTQY

J: TRBJ2-7
V: TRBV6-5
CDR3: ASSMAPFDEQY

J: TRBJ2-1
V: TRBV24-1
CDR3: ATSDGYGQGTGFYNEQF

J: TRBJ2-3
V: TRBV7-3
CDR3: ASSLGRGRGTDTQY

J: TRBJ2-3
V: TRBV3-1/TRBV3-2
CDR3: ASSLFRGATTDTQY

J: TRBJ2-1
V: TRBV19
CDR3: ASRMGGRNFYNEQF